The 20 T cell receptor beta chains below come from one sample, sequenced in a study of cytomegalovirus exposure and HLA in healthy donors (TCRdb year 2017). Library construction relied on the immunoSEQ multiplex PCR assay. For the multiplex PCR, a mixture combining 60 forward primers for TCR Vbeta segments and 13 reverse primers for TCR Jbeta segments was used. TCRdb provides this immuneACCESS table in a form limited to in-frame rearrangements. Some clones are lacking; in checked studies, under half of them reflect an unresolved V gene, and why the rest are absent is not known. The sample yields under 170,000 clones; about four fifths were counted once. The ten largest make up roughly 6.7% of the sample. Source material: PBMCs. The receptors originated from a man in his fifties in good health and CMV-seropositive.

The chain's CDR3 is CASSLAQTYEQYF. The CDR3 nucleotides are TGCGCCAGCAGCTTGGCACAGACCTACGAGCAGTACTTC. The genes are TRBV5-1 and TRBJ2-7, with no clear D. The germline CDR1 and CDR2 sequences are SGHRS and YFSETQ. Trimming cost V 0 bases and J 2 bases, with 6 bases left between them. The CDR3 has 13 residues.

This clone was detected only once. The CDR3 nucleotides read TGTGCCAGCTCACTTCACCAAAGAGGCACCGGGGAGCTGTTTTTT. Amino acids: CASSLHQRGTGELFF. The chain combines TRBV18 with TRBJ2-2; D is unclear. Germline CDR1 and CDR2: KGHSH and LQKENI. V was pared by 4 bases and J by 4 bases, with 13 bases between. This CDR3 comprises 15 residues. The full variable domain, in which reference TRBV18 and TRBJ2-2 provide the parts outside the CDR3, is NAGVMQNPRHLVRRRGQEARLRCSPMKGHSHVYWYRQLPEEGLKFMVYLQKENIIDESGMPKERFSAEFPKEGPSILRIQQVVRGDSAAYFCASSLHQRGTGELFFGEGSRLTVL.

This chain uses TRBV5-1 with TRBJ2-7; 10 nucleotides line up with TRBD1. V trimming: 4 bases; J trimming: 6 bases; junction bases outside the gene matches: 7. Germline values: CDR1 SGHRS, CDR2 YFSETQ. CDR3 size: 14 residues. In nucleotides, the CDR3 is TGCGCCAGCAGCACCGGGACAGGGGCGGTCGAGCAGTACTTC. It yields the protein CASSTGTGAVEQYF.

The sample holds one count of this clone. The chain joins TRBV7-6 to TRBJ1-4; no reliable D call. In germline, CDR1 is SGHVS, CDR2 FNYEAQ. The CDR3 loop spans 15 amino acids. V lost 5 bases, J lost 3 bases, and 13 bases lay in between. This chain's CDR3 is CASSARSSSNEKLFF. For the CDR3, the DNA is TGTGCCAGCAGCGCAAGGAGTAGCTCTAATGAAAAACTGTTTTTT.

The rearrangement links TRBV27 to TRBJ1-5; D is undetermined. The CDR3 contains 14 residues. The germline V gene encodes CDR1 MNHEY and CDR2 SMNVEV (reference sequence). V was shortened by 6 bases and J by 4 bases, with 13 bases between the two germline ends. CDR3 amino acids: CASRLRSPNQPQHF. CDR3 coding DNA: TGTGCCAGCAGGCTACGAAGCCCAAATCAGCCCCAGCATTTT.

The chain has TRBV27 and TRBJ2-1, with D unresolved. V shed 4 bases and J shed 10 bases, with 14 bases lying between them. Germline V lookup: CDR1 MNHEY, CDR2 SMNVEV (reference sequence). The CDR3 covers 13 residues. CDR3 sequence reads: CASSSGSLREQFF. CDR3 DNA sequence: TGTGCCAGCAGTTCAGGATCTCTTAGGGAGCAGTTCTTC.

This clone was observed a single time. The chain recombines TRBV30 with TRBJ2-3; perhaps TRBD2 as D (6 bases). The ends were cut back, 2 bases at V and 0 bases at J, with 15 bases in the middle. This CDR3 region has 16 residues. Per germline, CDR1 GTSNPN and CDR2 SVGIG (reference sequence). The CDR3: CAWSHLGGPSTDTQYF. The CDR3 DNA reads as TGTGCCTGGAGTCATTTAGGAGGGCCGAGCACAGATACGCAGTATTTT.

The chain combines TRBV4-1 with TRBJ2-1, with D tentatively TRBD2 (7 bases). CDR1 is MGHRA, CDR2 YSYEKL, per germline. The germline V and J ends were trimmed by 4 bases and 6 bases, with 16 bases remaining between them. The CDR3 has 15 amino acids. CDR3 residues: CASSRRVGGGNEQFF. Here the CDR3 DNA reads TGCGCCAGCAGCCGAAGGGTGGGAGGGGGCAATGAGCAGTTCTTC.

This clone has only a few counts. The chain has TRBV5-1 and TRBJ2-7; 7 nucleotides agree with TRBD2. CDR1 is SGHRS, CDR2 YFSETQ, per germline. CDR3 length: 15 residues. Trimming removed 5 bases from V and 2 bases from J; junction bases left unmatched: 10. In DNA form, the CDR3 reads TGCGCCAGCAGAGGTAGTCCGCGGGAGCCCTACGAGCAGTACTTC. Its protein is CASRGSPREPYEQYF.

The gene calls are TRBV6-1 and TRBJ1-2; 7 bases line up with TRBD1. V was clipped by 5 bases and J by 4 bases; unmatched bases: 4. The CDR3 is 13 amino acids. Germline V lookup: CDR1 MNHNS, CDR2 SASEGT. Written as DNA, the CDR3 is TGTGCCAGCAGTCCGACAGGGAGCTATGGCTACACCTTC. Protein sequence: CASSPTGSYGYTF.

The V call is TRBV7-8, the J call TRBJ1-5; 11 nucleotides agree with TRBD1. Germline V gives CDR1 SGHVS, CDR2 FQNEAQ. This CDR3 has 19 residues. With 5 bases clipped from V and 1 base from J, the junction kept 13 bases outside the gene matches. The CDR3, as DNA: TGTGCCAGCAGCCATACTCCCGGGACAGGGGGGATAAGCAATCAGCCCCAGCATTTT. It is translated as CASSHTPGTGGISNQPQHF.

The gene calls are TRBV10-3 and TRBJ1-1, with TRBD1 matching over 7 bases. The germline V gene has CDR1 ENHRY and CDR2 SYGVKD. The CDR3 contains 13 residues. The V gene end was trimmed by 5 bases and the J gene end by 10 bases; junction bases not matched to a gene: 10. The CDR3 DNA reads TGTGCCATCAGTTCGACAGGGATTAACGGAGCTTTCTTT. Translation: CAISSTGINGAFF.

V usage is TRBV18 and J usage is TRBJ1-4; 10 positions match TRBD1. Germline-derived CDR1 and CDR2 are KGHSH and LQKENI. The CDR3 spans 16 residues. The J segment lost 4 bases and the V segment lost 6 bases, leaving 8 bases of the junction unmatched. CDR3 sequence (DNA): TGTGCCAGCTCGTCGAACCGGGACAGGGGTAATGAAAAACTGTTTTTT. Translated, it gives CASSSNRDRGNEKLFF. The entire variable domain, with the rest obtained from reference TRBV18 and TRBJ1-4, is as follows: NAGVMQNPRHLVRRRGQEARLRCSPMKGHSHVYWYRQLPEEGLKFMVYLQKENIIDESGMPKERFSAEFPKEGPSILRIQQVVRGDSAAYFCASSSNRDRGNEKLFFGSGTQLSVL.

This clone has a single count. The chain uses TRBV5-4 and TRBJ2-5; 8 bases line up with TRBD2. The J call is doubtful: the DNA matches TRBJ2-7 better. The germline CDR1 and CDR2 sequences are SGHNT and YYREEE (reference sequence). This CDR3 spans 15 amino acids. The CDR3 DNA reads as TGTGCCAGCACTCCCGGGGGGGTCGGGGCCTACGAGCAGTACTTC. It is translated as CASTPGGVGAYEQYF.

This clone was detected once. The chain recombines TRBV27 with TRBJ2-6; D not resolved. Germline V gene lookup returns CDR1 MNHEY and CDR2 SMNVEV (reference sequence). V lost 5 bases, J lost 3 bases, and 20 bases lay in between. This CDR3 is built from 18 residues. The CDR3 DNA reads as TGTGCCAGCAGTGCCGGGTCCCCGCGTAATAGTGGGGCCAACGTCCTGACTTTC. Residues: CASSAGSPRNSGANVLTF.

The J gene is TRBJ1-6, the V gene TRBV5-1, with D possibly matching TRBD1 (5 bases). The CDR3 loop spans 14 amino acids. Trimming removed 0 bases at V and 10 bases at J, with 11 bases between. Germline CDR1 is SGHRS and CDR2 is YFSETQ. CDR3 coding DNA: TGCGCCAGCAGCTTGGATGGGACTCGATCACCCCTCCACTTT. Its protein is CASSLDGTRSPLHF. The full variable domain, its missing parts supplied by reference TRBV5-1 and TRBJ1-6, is KAGVTQTPRYLIKTRGQQVTLSCSPISGHRSVSWYQQTPGQGLQFLFEYFSETQRNKGNFPGRFSGRQFSNSRSEMNVSTLELGDSALYLCASSLDGTRSPLHFGNGTRLTVT.

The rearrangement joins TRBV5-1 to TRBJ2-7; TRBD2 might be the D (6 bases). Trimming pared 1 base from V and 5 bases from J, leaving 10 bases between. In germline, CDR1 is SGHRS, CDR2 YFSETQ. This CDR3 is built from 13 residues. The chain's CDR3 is CASSLWGENEQYF. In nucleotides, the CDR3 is TGCGCCAGCAGCTTGTGGGGGGAGAACGAGCAGTACTTC.

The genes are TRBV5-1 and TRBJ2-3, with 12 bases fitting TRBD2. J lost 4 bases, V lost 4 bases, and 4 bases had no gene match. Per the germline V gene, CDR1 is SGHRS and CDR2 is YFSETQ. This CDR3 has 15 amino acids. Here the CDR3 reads CASSRLAGVSDTQYF. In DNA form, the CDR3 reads TGCGCCAGCAGCCGACTAGCGGGAGTGTCAGATACGCAGTATTTT.

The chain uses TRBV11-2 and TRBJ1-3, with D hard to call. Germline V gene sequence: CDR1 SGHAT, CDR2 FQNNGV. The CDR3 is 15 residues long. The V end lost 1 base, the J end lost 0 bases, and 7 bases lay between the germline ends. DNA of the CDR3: TGTGCCAGCAGCTTAGGGAGATACTCTGGAAACACCATATATTTT. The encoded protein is CASSLGRYSGNTIYF.

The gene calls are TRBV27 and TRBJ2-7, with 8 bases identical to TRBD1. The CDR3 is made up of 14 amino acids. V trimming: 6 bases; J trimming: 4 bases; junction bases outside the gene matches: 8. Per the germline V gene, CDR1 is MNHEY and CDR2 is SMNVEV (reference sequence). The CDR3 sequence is CASRVQGGGYEQYF. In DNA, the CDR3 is TGTGCCAGCAGAGTACAGGGGGGAGGATACGAGCAGTACTTC.